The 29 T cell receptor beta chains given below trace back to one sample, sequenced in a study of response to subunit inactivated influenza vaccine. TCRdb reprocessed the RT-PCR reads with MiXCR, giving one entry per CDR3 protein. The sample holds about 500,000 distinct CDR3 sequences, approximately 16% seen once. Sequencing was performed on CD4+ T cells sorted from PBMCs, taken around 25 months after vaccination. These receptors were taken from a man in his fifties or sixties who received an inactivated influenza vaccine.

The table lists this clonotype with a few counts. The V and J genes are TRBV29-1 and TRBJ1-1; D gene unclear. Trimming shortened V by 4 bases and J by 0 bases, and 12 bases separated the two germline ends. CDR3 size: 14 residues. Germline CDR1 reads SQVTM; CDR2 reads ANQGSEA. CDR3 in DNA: TGCAGCGTTGGATACGGCAGTCTGAACACTGAAGCTTTCTTT. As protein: CSVGYGSLNTEAFF.

In DNA form, the CDR3 reads TGCAGTGCTAGAGATCATGGAAAGGGCACTGAAGCTTTCTTT. It specifies CSARDHGKGTEAFF. The V gene is TRBV20-1, the J gene TRBJ1-1; D gene uncertain. Per germline, CDR1 DFQATT and CDR2 SNEGSKA (reference sequence). The CDR3 loop spans 14 amino acids. With 0 bases removed from V and 4 bases from J, the gap between germline ends came to 12 bases.

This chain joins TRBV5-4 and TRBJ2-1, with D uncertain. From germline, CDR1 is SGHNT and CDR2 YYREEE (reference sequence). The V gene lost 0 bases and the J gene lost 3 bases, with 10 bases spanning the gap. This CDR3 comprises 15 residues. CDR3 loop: CASSLGGPRYNEQFF. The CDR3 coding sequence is TGTGCCAGCAGCTTGGGGGGTCCCCGCTACAATGAGCAGTTCTTC.

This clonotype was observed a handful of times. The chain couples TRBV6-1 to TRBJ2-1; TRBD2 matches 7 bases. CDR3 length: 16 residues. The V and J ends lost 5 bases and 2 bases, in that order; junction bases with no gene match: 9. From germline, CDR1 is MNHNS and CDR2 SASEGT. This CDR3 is CASSTGLLSAYNEQFF. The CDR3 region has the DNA TGTGCCAGCAGTACGGGACTACTTTCTGCCTACAATGAGCAGTTCTTC.

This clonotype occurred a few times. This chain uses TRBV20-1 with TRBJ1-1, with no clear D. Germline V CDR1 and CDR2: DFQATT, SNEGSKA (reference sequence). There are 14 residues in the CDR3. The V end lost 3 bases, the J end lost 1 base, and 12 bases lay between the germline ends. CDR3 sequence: CSASSGPTNTEAFF. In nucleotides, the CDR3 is TGCAGTGCTAGTTCCGGCCCGACGAACACTGAAGCTTTCTTT.

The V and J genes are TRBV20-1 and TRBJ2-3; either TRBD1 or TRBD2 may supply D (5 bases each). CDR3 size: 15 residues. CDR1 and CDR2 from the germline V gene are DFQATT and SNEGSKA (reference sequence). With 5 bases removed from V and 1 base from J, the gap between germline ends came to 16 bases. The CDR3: CSASSRGGRTDTQYF. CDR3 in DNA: TGCAGTGCTTCCTCCCGGGGCGGACGCACAGATACGCAGTATTTT.

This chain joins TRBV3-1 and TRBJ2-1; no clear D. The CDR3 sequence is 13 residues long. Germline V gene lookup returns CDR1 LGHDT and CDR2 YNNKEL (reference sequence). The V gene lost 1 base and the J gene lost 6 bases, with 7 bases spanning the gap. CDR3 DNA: TGTGCCAGCAGCCAAGTGGACCCCAATGAGCAGTTCTTC. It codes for CASSQVDPNEQFF.

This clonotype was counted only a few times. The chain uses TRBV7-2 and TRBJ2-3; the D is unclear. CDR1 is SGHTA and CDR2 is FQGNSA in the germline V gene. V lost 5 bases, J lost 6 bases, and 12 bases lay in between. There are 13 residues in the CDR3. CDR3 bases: TGTGCCAGCAGCGGACCAATGAGGGATACGCAGTATTTT. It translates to CASSGPMRDTQYF.

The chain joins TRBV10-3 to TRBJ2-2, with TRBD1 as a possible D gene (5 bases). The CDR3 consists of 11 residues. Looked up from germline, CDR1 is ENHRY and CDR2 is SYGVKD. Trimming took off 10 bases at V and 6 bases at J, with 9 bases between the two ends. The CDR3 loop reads CARQGSGELFF. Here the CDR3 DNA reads TGTGCCAGGCAGGGATCCGGGGAGCTGTTTTTT.

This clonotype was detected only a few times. This CDR3 reads CASSLGTDGDTQYF. The DNA of the CDR3 is TGTGCCAGCAGCTTGGGGACGGACGGAGATACGCAGTATTTT. The rearrangement joins TRBV5-5 to TRBJ2-3; D remains unclear. CDR3 length: 14 amino acids. Trimming cost V 0 bases and J 5 bases, with 10 bases left between them. CDR1 is SGHKS, CDR2 YYEKEE, per germline (reference sequence). Supplemented by reference TRBV5-5 and TRBJ2-3, the full variable domain reads DAGVTQSPTHLIKTRGQQVTLRCSPISGHKSVSWYQQVLGQGPQFIFQYYEKEERGRGNFPDRFSARQFPNYSSELNVNALLLGDSALYLCASSLGTDGDTQYFGPGTRLTVL.

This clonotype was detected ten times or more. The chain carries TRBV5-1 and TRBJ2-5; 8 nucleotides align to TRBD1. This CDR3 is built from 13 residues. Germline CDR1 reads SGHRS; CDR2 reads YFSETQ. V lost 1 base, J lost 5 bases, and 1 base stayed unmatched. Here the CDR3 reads CASSLQGAETQYF. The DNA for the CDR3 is TGCGCCAGCAGCTTGCAGGGGGCGGAGACCCAGTACTTC.

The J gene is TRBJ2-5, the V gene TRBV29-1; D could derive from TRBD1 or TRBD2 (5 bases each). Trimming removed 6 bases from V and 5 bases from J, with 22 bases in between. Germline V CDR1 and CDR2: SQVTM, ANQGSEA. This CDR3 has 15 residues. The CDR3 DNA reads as TGCAGCGTGGCTTCCGGGACCGGTCCCTCGGAGACCCAGTACTTC. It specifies CSVASGTGPSETQYF.

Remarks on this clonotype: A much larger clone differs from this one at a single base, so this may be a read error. CDR3: CASSFIATNEKLFF. CDR3 nucleotides: TGTGCCAGCAGCTTCATTGCAACTAATGAAAAACTGTTTTTT. V is TRBV12-3 or TRBV12-4 and J is TRBJ1-4, with no clear D. V lost 6 bases, J lost 0 bases, and 8 bases lay in between. This CDR3 spans 14 amino acids.

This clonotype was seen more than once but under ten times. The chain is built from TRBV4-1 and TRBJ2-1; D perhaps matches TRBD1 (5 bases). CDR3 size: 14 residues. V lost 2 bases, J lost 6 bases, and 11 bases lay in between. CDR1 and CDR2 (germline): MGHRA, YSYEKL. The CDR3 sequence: CASSQTQGPNEQFF. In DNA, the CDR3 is TGCGCCAGCAGCCAAACCCAGGGTCCCAATGAGCAGTTCTTC.

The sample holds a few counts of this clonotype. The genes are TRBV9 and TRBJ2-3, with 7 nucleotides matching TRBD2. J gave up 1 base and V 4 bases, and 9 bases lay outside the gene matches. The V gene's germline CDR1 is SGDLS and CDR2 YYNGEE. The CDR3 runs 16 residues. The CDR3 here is CASSITGTTRTDTQYF. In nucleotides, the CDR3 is TGTGCCAGCAGCATCACCGGGACTACCCGCACAGATACGCAGTATTTT.

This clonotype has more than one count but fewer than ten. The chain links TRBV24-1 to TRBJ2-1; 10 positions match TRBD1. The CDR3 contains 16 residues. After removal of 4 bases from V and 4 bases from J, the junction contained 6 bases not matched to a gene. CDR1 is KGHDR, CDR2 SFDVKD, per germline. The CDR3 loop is CATSEAGTGVYNEQFF. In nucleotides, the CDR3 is TGTGCCACCAGTGAGGCCGGGACAGGGGTTTACAATGAGCAGTTCTTC.

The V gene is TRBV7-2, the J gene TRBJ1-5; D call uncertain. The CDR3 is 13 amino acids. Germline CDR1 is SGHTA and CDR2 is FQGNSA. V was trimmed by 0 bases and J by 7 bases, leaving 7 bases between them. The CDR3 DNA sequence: TGTGCCAGCAGCTTAGCCACGTGGCAGCCCCAGCATTTT. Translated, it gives CASSLATWQPQHF.

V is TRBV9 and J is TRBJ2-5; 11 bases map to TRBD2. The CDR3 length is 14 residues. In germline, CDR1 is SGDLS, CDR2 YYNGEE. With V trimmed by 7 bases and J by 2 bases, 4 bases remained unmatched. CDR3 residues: CASSRTSGQETQYF. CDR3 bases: TGTGCCAGCTCCAGGACTAGCGGGCAAGAGACCCAGTACTTC.

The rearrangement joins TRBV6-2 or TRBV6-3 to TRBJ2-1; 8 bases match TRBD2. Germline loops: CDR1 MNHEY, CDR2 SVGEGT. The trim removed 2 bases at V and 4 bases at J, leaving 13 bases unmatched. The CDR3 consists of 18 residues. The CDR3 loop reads CASSYEIRGLAGYNEQFF. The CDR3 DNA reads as TGTGCCAGCAGTTACGAGATTCGGGGGCTAGCGGGTTACAATGAGCAGTTCTTC.

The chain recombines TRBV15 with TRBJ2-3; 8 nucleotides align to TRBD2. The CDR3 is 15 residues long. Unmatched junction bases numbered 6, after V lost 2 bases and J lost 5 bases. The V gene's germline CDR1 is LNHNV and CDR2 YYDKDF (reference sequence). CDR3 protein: CATSRTSGELDTQYF. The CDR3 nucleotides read TGTGCCACCAGCAGAACTAGCGGAGAGTTAGATACGCAGTATTTT.

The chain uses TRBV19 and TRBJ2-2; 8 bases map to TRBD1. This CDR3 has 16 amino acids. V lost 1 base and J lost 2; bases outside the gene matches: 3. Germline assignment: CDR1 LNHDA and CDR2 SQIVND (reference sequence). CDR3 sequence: CASSIGDRINTGELFF. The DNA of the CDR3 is TGTGCCAGTAGTATAGGGGACAGGATCAACACCGGGGAGCTGTTTTTT.

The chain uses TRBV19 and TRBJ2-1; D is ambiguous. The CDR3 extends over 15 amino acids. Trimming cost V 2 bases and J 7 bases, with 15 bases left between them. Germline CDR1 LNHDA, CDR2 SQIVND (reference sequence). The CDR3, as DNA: TGTGCCAGTAGTATACAGACGCTACCCTTAAATGAGCAGTTCTTC. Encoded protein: CASSIQTLPLNEQFF.

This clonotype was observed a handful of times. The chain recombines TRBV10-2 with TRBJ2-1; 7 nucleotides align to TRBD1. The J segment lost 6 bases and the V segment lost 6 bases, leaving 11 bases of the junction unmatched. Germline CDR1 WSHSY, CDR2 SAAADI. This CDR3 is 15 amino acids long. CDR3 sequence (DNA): TGCGCCAGCAGGGAACAGGGGAGCACGGGCAATGAGCAGTTCTTC. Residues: CASREQGSTGNEQFF.

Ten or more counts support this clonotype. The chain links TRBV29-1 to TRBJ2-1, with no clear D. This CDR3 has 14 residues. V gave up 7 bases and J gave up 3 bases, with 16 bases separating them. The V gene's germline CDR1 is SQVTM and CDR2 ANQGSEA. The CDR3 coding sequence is TGCAGCGCCCACCTAATCGGGCGCTACAATGAGCAGTTCTTC. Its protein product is CSAHLIGRYNEQFF.

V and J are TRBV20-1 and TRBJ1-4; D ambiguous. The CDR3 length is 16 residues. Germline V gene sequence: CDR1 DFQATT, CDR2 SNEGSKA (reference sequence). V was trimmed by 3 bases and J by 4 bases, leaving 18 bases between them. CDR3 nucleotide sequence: TGCAGTGCTAGTCCCCTACAGACGGACCTTAATGAAAAACTGTTTTTT. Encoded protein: CSASPLQTDLNEKLFF.

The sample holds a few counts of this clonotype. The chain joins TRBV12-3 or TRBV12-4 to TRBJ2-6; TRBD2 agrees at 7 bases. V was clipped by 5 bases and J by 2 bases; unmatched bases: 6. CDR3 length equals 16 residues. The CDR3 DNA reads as TGTGCCAGCAGTCACCCCACTAGCGCTGGGGCCAACGTCCTGACTTTC. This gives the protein CASSHPTSAGANVLTF.

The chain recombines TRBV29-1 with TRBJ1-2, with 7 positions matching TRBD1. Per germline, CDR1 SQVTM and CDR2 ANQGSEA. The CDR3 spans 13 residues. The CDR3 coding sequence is TGCACCACTTACGGGACAGCTTCTTATGGCTACACCTTC. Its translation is CTTYGTASYGYTF.

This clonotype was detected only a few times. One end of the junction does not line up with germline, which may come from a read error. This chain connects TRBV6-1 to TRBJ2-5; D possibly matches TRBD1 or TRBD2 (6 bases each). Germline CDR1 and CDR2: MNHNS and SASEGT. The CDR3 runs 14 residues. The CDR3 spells CASSGLEGQGTQYF. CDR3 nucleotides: TGTGCCAGCAGTGGCCTGGAGGGACAAGGGACCCAGTATTTC.

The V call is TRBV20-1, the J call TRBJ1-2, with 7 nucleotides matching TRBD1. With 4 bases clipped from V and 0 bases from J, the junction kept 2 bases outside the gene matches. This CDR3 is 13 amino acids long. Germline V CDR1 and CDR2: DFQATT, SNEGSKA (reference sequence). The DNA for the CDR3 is TGCAGTGCTAAGGGGGCTACTAACTATGGCTACACCTTC. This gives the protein CSAKGATNYGYTF.